The clone carrying this T cell receptor (beta chain) was recorded many times. In TCRdb, the 5' RACE reads were re-called with MiXCR into one record per CDR3 protein. The sample shows 130,000 or so distinct CDR3 sequences, over 6% of them seen only once. These data are taken from a study of CD8 T cells in ankylosing spondylitis. In germline, CDR1 is DFQATT, CDR2 SNEGSKA (reference sequence). Trimming cost V 6 bases and J 2 bases, with 17 bases left between them. The CDR3 consists of 15 residues. This rearrangement joins TRBV20-1 to TRBJ1-5; weak D call: TRBD1 (5 bases). The sequenced sample was blood, either unsorted or a sorted T cell fraction (not recorded which). This sequence was found in a male donor with ankylosing spondylitis or in good health (not recorded which). CDR3 sequence (DNA): TGCAGTGCCGGCCGGTCTAGGGGAGGCAATCAGCCCCAGCATTTT. Its translation is CSAGRSRGGNQPQHF.